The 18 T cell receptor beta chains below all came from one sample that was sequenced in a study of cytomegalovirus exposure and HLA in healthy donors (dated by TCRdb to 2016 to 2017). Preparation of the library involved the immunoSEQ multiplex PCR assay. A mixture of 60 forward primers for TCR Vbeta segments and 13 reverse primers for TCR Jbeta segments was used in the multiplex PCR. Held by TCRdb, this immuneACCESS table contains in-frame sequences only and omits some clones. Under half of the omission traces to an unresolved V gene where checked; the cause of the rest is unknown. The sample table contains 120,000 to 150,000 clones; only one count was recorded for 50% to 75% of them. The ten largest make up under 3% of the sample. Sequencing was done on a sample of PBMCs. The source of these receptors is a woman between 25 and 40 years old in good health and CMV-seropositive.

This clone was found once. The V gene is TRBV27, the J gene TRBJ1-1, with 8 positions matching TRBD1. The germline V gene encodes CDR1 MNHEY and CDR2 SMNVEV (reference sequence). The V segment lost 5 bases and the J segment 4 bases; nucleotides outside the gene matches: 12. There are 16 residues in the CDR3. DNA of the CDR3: TGTGCCAGCAGTAACCGGGACAGGCTTCAGGGCACTGAAGCTTTCTTT. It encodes CASSNRDRLQGTEAFF.

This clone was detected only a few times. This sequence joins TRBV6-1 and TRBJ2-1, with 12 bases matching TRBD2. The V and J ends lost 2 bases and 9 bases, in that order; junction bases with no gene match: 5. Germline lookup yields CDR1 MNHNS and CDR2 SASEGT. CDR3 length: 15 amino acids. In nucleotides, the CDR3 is TGTGCCAGCAGTGAAAAAACTAGCGGGAGGCGTGAGCAGTTCTTC. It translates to CASSEKTSGRREQFF.

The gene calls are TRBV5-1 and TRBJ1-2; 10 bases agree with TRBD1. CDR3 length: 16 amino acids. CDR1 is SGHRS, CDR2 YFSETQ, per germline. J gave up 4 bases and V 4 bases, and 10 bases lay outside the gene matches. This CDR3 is CASSPTGGPRSYGYTF. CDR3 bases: TGCGCCAGCAGCCCGACAGGGGGCCCTCGGAGCTATGGCTACACCTTC.

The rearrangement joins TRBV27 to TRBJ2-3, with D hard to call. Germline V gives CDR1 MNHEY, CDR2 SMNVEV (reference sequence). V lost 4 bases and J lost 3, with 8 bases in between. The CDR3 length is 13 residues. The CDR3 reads CASSSLMTDTQYF. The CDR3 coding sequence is TGTGCCAGCAGTTCCCTAATGACAGATACGCAGTATTTT.

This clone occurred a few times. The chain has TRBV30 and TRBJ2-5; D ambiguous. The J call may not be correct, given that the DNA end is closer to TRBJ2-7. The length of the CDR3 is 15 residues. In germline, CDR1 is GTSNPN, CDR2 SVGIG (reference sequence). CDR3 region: CAWSFIQEARYEQYF. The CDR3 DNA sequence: TGTGCCTGGAGCTTCATCCAAGAGGCGCGGTACGAGCAGTACTTC.

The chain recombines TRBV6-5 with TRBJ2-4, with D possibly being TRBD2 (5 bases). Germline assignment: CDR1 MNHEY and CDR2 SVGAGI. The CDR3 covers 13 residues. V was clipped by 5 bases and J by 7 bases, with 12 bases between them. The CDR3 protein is CASSPGKLNIQYF. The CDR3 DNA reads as TGTGCCAGCAGTCCGGGGAAGTTGAACATTCAGTACTTC.

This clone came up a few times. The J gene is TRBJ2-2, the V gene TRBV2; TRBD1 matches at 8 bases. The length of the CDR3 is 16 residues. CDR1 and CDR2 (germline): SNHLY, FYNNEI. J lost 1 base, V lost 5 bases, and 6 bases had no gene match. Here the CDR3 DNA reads TGTGCCAGCAGTACTCCGACAGGGGAGAACACCGGGGAGCTGTTTTTT. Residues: CASSTPTGENTGELFF.

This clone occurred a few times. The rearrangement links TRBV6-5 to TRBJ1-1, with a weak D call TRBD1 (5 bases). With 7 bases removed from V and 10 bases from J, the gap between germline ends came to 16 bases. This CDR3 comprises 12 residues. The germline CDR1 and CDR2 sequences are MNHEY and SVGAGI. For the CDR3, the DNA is TGTGCCAGCATCAACGGGGGTTCGGCAGCTTTCTTT. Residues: CASINGGSAAFF.

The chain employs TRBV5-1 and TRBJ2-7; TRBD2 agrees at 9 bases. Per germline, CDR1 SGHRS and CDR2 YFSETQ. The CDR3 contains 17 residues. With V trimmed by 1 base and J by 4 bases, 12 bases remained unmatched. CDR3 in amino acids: CASSLKRPGLALYEQYF. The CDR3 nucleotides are TGCGCCAGCAGCTTGAAAAGGCCGGGACTAGCCCTTTACGAGCAGTACTTC. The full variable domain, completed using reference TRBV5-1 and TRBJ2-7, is KAGVTQTPRYLIKTRGQQVTLSCSPISGHRSVSWYQQTPGQGLQFLFEYFSETQRNKGNFPGRFSGRQFSNSRSEMNVSTLELGDSALYLCASSLKRPGLALYEQYFGPGTRLTVT.

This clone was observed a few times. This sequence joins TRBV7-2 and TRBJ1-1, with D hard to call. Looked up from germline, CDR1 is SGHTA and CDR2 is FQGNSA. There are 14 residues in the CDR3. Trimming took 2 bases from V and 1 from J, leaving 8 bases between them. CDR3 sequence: CASSLNGKNTEAFF. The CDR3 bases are TGTGCCAGCAGCTTAAACGGGAAGAACACTGAAGCTTTCTTT.

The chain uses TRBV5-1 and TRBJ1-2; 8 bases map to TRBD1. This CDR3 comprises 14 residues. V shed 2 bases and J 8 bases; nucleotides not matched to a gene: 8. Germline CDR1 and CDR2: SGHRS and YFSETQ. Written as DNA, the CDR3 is TGCGCCAGCAGCTTCGGCACAGGGGGATTAGGCTACACCTTC. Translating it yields CASSFGTGGLGYTF.

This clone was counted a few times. CDR3 bases: TGTGCCAGCAGCTTAGGACTAGCGGGCTCCTACGAGCAGTACTTC. Its translation: CASSLGLAGSYEQYF. This sequence joins TRBV11-2 and TRBJ2-7; 10 positions agree with TRBD2. The CDR3 is 15 residues long. The V gene's germline CDR1 is SGHAT and CDR2 FQNNGV. V lost 1 base to trimming and J lost 0 bases; unmatched junction nucleotides: 0. The variable domain in full, completed from reference TRBV11-2 and TRBJ2-7, reads EAGVAQSPRYKIIEKRQSVAFWCNPISGHATLYWYQQILGQGPKLLIQFQNNGVVDDSQLPKDRFSAERLKGVDSTLKIQPAKLEDSAVYLCASSLGLAGSYEQYFGPGTRLTVT.

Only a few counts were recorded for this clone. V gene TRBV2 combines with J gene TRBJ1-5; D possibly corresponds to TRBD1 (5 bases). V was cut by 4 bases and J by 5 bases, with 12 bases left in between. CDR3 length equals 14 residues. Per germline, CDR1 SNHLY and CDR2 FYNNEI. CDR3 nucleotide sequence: TGTGCCAGCAGTGGGGCGGCAGGGTATCAGCCCCAGCATTTT. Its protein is CASSGAAGYQPQHF.

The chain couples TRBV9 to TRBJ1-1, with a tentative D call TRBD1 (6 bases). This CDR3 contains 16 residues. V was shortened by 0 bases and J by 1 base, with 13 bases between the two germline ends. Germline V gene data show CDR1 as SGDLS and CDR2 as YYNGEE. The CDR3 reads CASSVGVGGGNTEAFF. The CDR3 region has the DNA TGTGCCAGCAGCGTAGGGGTAGGGGGGGGGAACACTGAAGCTTTCTTT. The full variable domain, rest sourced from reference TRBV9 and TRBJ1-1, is DSGVTQTPKHLITATGQRVTLRCSPRSGDLSVYWYQQSLDQGLQFLIQYYNGEERAKGNILERFSAQQFPDLHSELNLSSLELGDSALYFCASSVGVGGGNTEAFFGQGTRLTVV.

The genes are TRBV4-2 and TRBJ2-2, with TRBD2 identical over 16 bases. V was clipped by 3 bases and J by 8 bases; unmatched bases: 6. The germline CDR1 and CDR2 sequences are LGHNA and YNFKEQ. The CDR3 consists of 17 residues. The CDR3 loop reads CASSHPGLAGGRGELFF. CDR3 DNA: TGTGCCAGCAGCCACCCGGGACTAGCGGGGGGGCGAGGGGAGCTGTTTTTT.

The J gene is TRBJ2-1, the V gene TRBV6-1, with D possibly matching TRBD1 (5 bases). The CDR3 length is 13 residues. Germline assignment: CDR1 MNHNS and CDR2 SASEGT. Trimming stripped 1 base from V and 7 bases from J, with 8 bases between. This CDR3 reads CASSEVGVNEQFF. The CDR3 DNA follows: TGTGCCAGCAGTGAAGTAGGGGTAAATGAGCAGTTCTTC.

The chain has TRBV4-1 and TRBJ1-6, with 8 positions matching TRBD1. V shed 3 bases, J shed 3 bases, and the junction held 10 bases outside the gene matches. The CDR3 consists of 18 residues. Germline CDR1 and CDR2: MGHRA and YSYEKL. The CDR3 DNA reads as TGCGCCAGCAGCCATGATAACAGGGGGAAGAACTATAATTCACCCCTCCACTTT. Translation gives CASSHDNRGKNYNSPLHF.

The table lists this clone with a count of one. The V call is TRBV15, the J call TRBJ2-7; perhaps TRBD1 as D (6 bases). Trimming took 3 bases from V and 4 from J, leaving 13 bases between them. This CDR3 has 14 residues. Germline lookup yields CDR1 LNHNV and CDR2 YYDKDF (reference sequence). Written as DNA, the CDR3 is TGTGCCACCAGCAGTCAAATCAGGGGTTACGAGCAGTACTTC. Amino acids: CATSSQIRGYEQYF.